The 17 T cell receptor beta chains below come from one sample, sequenced in a study of a mutant IDH1 vaccine in newly diagnosed glioma. Their antigen targets remain unknown. Libraries were prepared by immunoSEQ multiplex PCR; TCRdb keeps only in-frame clonotypes and omits some of them. The sample holds around 57,000 clones, about 85% seen once. Time point: week 35, safety follow-up. Each vaccine dose was 300 ug of mutant IDH1 20-mer peptide, with topical imiquimod. This specimen consisted of PBMCs, obtained from a glioma patient whose treatment included an IDH1 peptide vaccine. The receptors shown here come from a young man with glioma.

V gene TRBV19 combines with J gene TRBJ2-6; 7 positions match TRBD1. V lost 9 bases and J lost 0; bases outside the gene matches: 8. This CDR3 has 16 amino acids. Looked up from germline, CDR1 is LNHDA and CDR2 is SQIVND (reference sequence). DNA of the CDR3: TGTGCCAGCGTTGGACAGGCGCCCTCTGGGGCCAACGTCCTGACTTTC. Translated: CASVGQAPSGANVLTF.

The count of this clone is one. The chain is built from TRBV5-1 and TRBJ2-7; possible D gene TRBD1, 5 bases. CDR1 and CDR2 from the germline V gene are SGHRS and YFSETQ. Trimming removed 1 base from V and 6 bases from J, with 14 bases in between. This CDR3 spans 14 amino acids. The CDR3 loop is CASSLQTDAFEQYF. The CDR3 bases are TGCGCCAGCAGCTTGCAGACAGACGCCTTCGAGCAGTACTTC.

This chain links TRBV6-1 with TRBJ1-6; D ambiguous. V was cut by 6 bases and J by 5 bases, with 14 bases left in between. CDR3 length: 15 amino acids. Germline CDR1 and CDR2: MNHNS and SASEGT. CDR3 coding DNA: TGTGCCAGCAGCCCAAGTATCCGGGATAATTCACCCCTCCACTTT. It specifies CASSPSIRDNSPLHF.

The chain recombines TRBV4-1 with TRBJ2-2, with D hard to call. Per the germline V gene, CDR1 is MGHRA and CDR2 is YSYEKL. The CDR3 consists of 16 residues. V shed 0 bases and J shed 2 bases, with 10 bases lying between them. The CDR3: CASSQDLGRNTGELFF. Here the CDR3 DNA reads TGCGCCAGCAGCCAAGATCTTGGCAGAAACACCGGGGAGCTGTTTTTT.

V usage is TRBV4-2 and J usage is TRBJ2-5; D may be TRBD1 (5 bases). This CDR3 spans 15 amino acids. The germline V and J ends were trimmed by 0 bases and 2 bases, with 10 bases remaining between them. From germline, CDR1 is LGHNA and CDR2 YNFKEQ. The CDR3 DNA follows: TGTGCCAGCAGCCAAGAGGGGCGGCTGCAAGAGACCCAGTACTTC. It translates to CASSQEGRLQETQYF.

V usage is TRBV5-1 and J usage is TRBJ2-7; 10 positions match TRBD2. From germline, CDR1 is SGHRS and CDR2 YFSETQ. There are 15 residues in the CDR3. The V gene end was trimmed by 0 bases and the J gene end by 2 bases; junction bases not matched to a gene: 2. CDR3 residues: CASSLGSGGTYEQYF. CDR3 in DNA: TGCGCCAGCAGCTTGGGTAGCGGGGGGACCTACGAGCAGTACTTC.

The CDR3 is CATTGGQVAEAFF. The CDR3 nucleotides read TGTGCCACCACGGGGGGGCAGGTCGCTGAAGCTTTCTTT. The chain couples TRBV6-1 to TRBJ1-1, with a weak D call TRBD1 (6 bases). Germline CDR1 reads MNHNS; CDR2 reads SASEGT. V was shortened by 10 bases and J by 6 bases, with 18 bases between the two germline ends. The CDR3 spans 13 residues.

The chain links TRBV6-5 to TRBJ1-6; D unresolved. CDR1 is MNHEY and CDR2 is SVGAGI in the germline V gene. Trimming stripped 8 bases from V and 3 bases from J, with 11 bases between. The CDR3 totals 14 residues. The CDR3 loop is CASRKLDYNSPLHF. The DNA for the CDR3 is TGTGCCAGCCGAAAACTGGACTATAATTCACCCCTCCACTTT.

The table lists this clone with a few counts. V usage is TRBV5-1 and J usage is TRBJ1-1; D not certain. Germline V CDR1 and CDR2: SGHRS, YFSETQ. The V end lost 2 bases, the J end lost 2 bases, and 7 bases lay between the germline ends. The CDR3 is made up of 13 amino acids. The CDR3 is CASSFEGNTEAFF. The CDR3 DNA reads TGCGCCAGCAGCTTCGAAGGTAACACTGAAGCTTTCTTT.

This rearrangement joins TRBV7-9 to TRBJ2-7; D remains ambiguous. V was shortened by 5 bases and J by 2 bases, with 13 bases between the two germline ends. The germline gives CDR1 SEHNR, CDR2 FQNEAQ (reference sequence). This CDR3 comprises 14 residues. In DNA form, the CDR3 reads TGTGCCAGCAGCCCGAGAGAGACACCCTACGAGCAGTACTTC. Protein: CASSPRETPYEQYF. Together with reference TRBV7-9 and TRBJ2-7, the CDR3 gives the full variable domain: DTGVSQNPRHKITKRGQNVTFRCDPISEHNRLYWYRQTLGQGPEFLTYFQNEAQLEKSRLLSDRFSAERPKGSFSTLEIQRTEQGDSAMYLCASSPRETPYEQYFGPGTRLTVT.

CDR3 region: CASSPAVANRPYEQYF. The CDR3 DNA is TGTGCCAGCTCACCAGCAGTGGCAAACAGACCCTACGAGCAGTACTTC. The rearrangement links TRBV18 to TRBJ2-7; no reliable D call. Trimming left V 2 bases short and J 2 bases short, with 16 bases between. This CDR3 comprises 16 residues. Germline V gene sequence: CDR1 KGHSH, CDR2 LQKENI.

CDR3 in DNA: TGTGCCAGCAGTTCCCGGGCAGGCCACGAGCAGTACTTC. Amino acid sequence: CASSSRAGHEQYF. This chain links TRBV27 with TRBJ2-7; D remains unclear. The V end lost 4 bases, the J end lost 5 bases, and 12 bases lay between the germline ends. The V gene's germline CDR1 is MNHEY and CDR2 SMNVEV (reference sequence). The CDR3 has 13 amino acids.

This chain uses TRBV19 with TRBJ1-4, with D maybe TRBD1 (5 bases). This CDR3 comprises 14 residues. Trimming pared 6 bases from V and 8 bases from J, leaving 16 bases between. The germline V gene encodes CDR1 LNHDA and CDR2 SQIVND (reference sequence). The CDR3 loop reads CASRTPGREEKLFF. CDR3 nucleotide sequence: TGTGCCAGTAGAACACCGGGGCGTGAGGAAAAACTGTTTTTT.

V is TRBV15 and J is TRBJ1-6; TRBD1 might be the D (5 bases). Germline lookup yields CDR1 LNHNV and CDR2 YYDKDF (reference sequence). The CDR3 runs 17 residues. Trimming stripped 0 bases from V and 0 bases from J, with 9 bases between. This CDR3 is CATSRDPGSSYNSPLHF. The CDR3 nucleotides read TGTGCCACCAGCAGAGATCCAGGGAGCTCCTATAATTCACCCCTCCACTTT.

The chain employs TRBV30 and TRBJ2-1, with 8 bases fitting TRBD2. This CDR3 contains 13 residues. V was clipped by 7 bases and J by 6 bases; unmatched bases: 8. The germline V gene has CDR1 GTSNPN and CDR2 SVGIG (reference sequence). The CDR3 DNA sequence: TGTGCCTCCTTACCGAGCGGGGGCAATGAGCAGTTCTTC. It specifies CASLPSGGNEQFF.

The rearrangement links TRBV5-5 to TRBJ2-7; D is unresolved. This CDR3 has 15 amino acids. Germline V lookup: CDR1 SGHKS, CDR2 YYEKEE (reference sequence). With 5 bases removed from V and 0 bases from J, the gap between germline ends came to 15 bases. DNA of the CDR3: TGTGCCAGCAGTCAGGACCCCCCAGTCTCCTACGAGCAGTACTTC. This codes for CASSQDPPVSYEQYF.

This chain links TRBV12-5 with TRBJ2-7; possibly TRBD1 for D (5 bases). The CDR3 has 12 residues. Per germline, CDR1 LGHNT and CDR2 FRNRAP. V was clipped by 5 bases and J by 1 base, with 6 bases between them. The CDR3 reads CASGKGSYEQYF. As DNA, the CDR3 is TGTGCTAGTGGTAAGGGGTCCTACGAGCAGTACTTC.